Detailed here is one TCR beta chain. The antigen remains unidentified. A CD45RA+ naive subset and a CD45RA-negative memory subset were split from CD4+ cells. The CDR3 runs 16 residues. V trimming: 4 bases; J trimming: 0 bases; junction bases outside the gene matches: 7. CDR1 is MDHEN, CDR2 SYDVKM, per germline. As processed by the authors: As immunoSEQ supplied junction-only sequences (without quality scores), filtering differed. The repertoire was sequenced with immunoSEQ multiplex PCR; TCRdb's copy has only in-frame clones and lacks some. That table supplies the V and J calls and clone size; D and trimming were determined from the DNA. Of 850,000 to 1,100,000 clones listed, around three quarters are singletons. These data come from a study of shared clonotypes between healthy human individuals. Study context: Per donor, three plates held CD4 naive cells, three held CD4 memory, two held CD8 naive and one held CD8 memory. Study-wide points: Expectations were that clonotype sharing among donors would be affected by sequencing depth.

The chain carries TRBV28 and TRBJ2-3; 7 nucleotides line up with TRBD2. Sequences were obtained from memory CD4+ T cells from PBMCs. Sample subset: CD45RA-negative fraction. This receptor was identified in a young man in good health. Some clones in this sample may be carry-over from other donors' samples. The CDR3 region is CASSSFSGLSTDTQYF. The CDR3 region has the DNA TGTGCCAGCAGTTCCTTTAGCGGGCTTAGCACAGATACGCAGTATTTT.